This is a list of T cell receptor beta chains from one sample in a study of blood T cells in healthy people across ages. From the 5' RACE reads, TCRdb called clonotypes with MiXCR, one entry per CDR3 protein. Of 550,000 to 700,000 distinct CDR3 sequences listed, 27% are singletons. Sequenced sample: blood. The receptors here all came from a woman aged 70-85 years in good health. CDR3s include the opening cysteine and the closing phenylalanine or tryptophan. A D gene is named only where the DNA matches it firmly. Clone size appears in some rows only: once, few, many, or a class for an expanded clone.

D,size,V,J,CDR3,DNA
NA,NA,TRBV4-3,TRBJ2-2,CASSQEGALNTGELFF,TGCGCCAGCAGCCAGGAGGGGGCCTTGAACACCGGGGAGCTGTTTTTT
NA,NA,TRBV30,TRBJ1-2,CAWSSGSLRAYGYTF,TGTGCCTGGAGTTCCGGGTCCCTCAGGGCCTATGGCTACACCTTC
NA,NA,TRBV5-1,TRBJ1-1,CASSLAGVRTTEAFF,TGCGCCAGCAGCTTGGCGGGGGTGAGGACTACTGAAGCTTTCTTT
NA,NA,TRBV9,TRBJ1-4,CASSVTGNFATNEKLFF,TGTGCCAGCAGCGTAACAGGGAACTTTGCAACTAATGAAAAACTGTTTTTT
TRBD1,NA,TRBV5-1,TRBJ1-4,CASRPGQGEAEKLFF,TGCGCCAGCAGGCCTGGACAGGGTGAGGCTGAAAAACTGTTTTTT
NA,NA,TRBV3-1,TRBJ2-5,CASSQSITEQYF,TGTGCCAGCAGCCAATCGATAACGGAACAGTACTTC
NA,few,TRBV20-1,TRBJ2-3,CSASRLGENTDTQYF,TGCAGTGCTAGTCGACTTGGGGAGAATACAGATACGCAGTATTTT
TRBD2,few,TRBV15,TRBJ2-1,CATSRDKTSGGLRDEQFF,TGTGCCACCAGCAGAGATAAAACTAGCGGGGGCCTTAGAGATGAGCAGTTCTTC
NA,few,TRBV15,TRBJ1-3,CATSRGRGTGTTIYF,TGTGCCACCAGCAGAGGGAGGGGTACAGGGACCACCATATATTTT
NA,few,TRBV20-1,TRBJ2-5,CSASSNRPWETQYF,TGCAGTGCTAGCTCCAACCGACCATGGGAGACCCAGTACTTC
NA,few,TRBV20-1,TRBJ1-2,CSAKRAGANYGYTF,TGCAGTGCTAAGCGGGCAGGCGCCAACTATGGCTACACCTTC
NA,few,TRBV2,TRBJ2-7,CASGGGFGEQYF,TGTGCCAGTGGGGGCGGGTTCGGCGAGCAGTACTTC
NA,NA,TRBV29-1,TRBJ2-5,CSVEGTVQETQYF,TGCAGCGTTGAAGGGACAGTCCAAGAGACCCAGTACTTC
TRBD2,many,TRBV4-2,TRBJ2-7,CASSPWTSGYYEQYF,TGTGCCAGCAGCCCGTGGACTAGCGGCTACTACGAGCAGTACTTC
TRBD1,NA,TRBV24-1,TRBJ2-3,CATSDSGQGAQYF,TGTGCCACCAGTGACTCGGGACAGGGTGCGCAGTATTTT
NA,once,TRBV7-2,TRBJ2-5,CASSQRTEETQYF,TGTGCCAGCAGCCAGCGGACTGAAGAGACCCAGTACTTC
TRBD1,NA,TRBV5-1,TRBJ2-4,CASSDPETGQNIQYF,TGCGCCAGCAGCGATCCTGAGACAGGGCAAAACATTCAGTACTTC
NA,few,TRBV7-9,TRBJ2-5,CASSSNLDKETQYF,TGTGCCAGCAGCTCCAACTTGGACAAGGAGACCCAGTACTTC
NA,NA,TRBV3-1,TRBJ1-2,CASSQEVGAPHGYTF,TGTGCCAGCAGCCAAGAAGTGGGGGCCCCGCATGGCTACACCTTC
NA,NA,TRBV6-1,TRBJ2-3,CASSEVAGAGDTQYF,TGTGCCAGCAGTGAAGTCGCAGGGGCGGGAGATACGCAGTATTTT
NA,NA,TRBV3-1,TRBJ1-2,CASSQDLRRHNYGYTF,TGTGCCAGCAGCCAAGACCTACGCCGACACAACTATGGCTACACCTTC
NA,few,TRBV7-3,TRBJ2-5,CASSGTGTKKTQYF,TGTGCCAGCAGCGGCACCGGGACGAAGAAGACCCAGTACTTC
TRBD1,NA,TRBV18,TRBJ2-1,CASYSQGAYNEQFF,TGTGCCAGCTACTCACAGGGGGCTTACAATGAGCAGTTCTTC
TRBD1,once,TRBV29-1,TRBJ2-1,CSVSLGQGAEFF,TGCAGCGTCAGCCTAGGACAGGGTGCTGAGTTCTTC
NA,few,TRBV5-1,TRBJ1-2,CASAPANYGYTF,TGCGCCAGCGCCCCGGCCAACTATGGCTACACCTTC
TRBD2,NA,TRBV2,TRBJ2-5,CASSATSGEETQYF,TGTGCCAGCAGCGCAACTAGCGGGGAAGAGACCCAGTACTTC
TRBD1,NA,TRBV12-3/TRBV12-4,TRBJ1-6,CASSPTGNGSPLHF,TGTGCCAGCAGCCCGACAGGGAACGGTTCACCCCTCCACTTT
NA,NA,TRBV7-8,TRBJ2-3,CASSHARTDTQYF,TGTGCCAGCAGCCACGCTCGCACAGATACGCAGTATTTT
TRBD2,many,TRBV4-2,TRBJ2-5,CASSLGLAGWGETQYF,TGTGCCAGCAGCCTAGGACTAGCGGGGTGGGGAGAGACCCAGTACTTC
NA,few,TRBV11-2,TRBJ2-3,CASSSRLVEDTQYF,TGTGCCAGCAGCTCCCGCTTAGTGGAAGATACGCAGTATTTT
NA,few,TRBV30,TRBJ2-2,CARTVGGRELFF,TGTGCCCGAACTGTTGGGGGCAGGGAGCTGTTTTTT
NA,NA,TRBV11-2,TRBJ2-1,CASSLVAEQFF,TGTGCCAGCAGCTTAGTAGCTGAGCAGTTCTTC
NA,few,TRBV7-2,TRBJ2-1,CASSLERRRYNEQFF,TGTGCCAGCAGCTTGGAGCGGCGGCGATACAATGAGCAGTTCTTC
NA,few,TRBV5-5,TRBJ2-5,CASSLAPGGTQYF,TGTGCCAGCAGCTTGGCCCCCGGTGGGACCCAGTACTTC
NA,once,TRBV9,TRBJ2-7,CASSPAPVSSYEQYF,TGTGCCAGCAGCCCGGCGCCGGTGAGCTCCTACGAGCAGTACTTC
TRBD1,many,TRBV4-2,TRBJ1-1,CASSTRQGANTEAFF,TGTGCCAGCAGCACCCGACAGGGGGCGAACACTGAAGCTTTCTTT
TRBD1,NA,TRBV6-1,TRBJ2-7,CASSEALKDRDDPYEQYF,TGTGCCAGCAGTGAAGCGCTTAAAGACAGGGACGATCCCTACGAGCAGTACTTC
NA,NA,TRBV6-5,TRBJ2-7,CASSYTGCSAEQCF,TGTGCCAGCAGTTACACAGGGTGTTCGGCCGAGCAGTGCTTC
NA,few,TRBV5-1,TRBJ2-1,CASSGGLRNEQFF,TGCGCCAGCAGCGGGGGACTCCGCAATGAGCAGTTCTTC
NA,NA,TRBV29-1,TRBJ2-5,CSVDPSQETQYF,TGCAGCGTTGACCCTAGCCAAGAGACCCAGTACTTC
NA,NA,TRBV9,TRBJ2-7,CASSVGWGRYEQYF,TGTGCCAGCAGCGTAGGATGGGGGCGGTACGAGCAGTACTTC
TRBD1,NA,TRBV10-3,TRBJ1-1,CAITTGEVAFF,TGTGCCATCACGACAGGGGAAGTCGCTTTCTTT
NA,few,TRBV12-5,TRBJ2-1,CASGLGGGAHNEQFF,TGTGCTAGTGGTTTAGGGGGGGGAGCCCACAATGAGCAGTTCTTC
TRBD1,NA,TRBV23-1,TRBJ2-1,CASSQSVGQGRTKGWNEQFF,TGCGCCAGCAGTCAATCGGTGGGACAGGGTCGGACTAAGGGGTGGAATGAGCAGTTCTTC
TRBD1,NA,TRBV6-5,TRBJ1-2,CASSPGTGRYTF,TGTGCCAGCAGCCCCGGGACAGGGCGCTACACCTTC
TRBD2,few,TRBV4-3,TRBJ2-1,CASSLGLAGKYNEQFF,TGCGCCAGCAGCCTCGGCCTAGCGGGGAAGTACAATGAGCAGTTCTTC
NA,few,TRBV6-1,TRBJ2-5,CASNVVKETQYF,TGTGCCAGCAATGTGGTCAAAGAGACCCAGTACTTC
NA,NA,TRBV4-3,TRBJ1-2,CASSQDLAVANYGYTF,TGCGCCAGCAGCCAAGATTTAGCGGTAGCTAACTATGGCTACACCTTC
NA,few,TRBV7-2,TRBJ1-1,CASSLKPWGGTEAFF,TGTGCCAGCAGCTTAAAACCGTGGGGGGGCACTGAAGCTTTCTTT
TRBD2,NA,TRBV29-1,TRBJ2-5,CSVEISGGTKTQYF,TGCAGCGTTGAGATTAGCGGGGGGACGAAGACCCAGTACTTC
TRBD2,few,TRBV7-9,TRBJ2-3,CASSSGPGLVTF,TGTGCCAGCAGCTCCGGACCGGGACTAGTCACGTTT
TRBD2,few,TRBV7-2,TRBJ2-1,CASSPGGASYSEQFF,TGTGCCAGCAGCCCGGGGGGGGCCTCCTACAGTGAGCAGTTCTTC
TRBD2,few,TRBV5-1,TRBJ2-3,CASSLEERGGPGDTQYF,TGCGCCAGCAGCTTGGAGGAGCGGGGGGGCCCAGGAGATACGCAGTATTTT
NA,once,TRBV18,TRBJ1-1,CASADGTNTEAFF,TGTGCCAGCGCGGACGGAACGAACACTGAAGCTTTCTTT